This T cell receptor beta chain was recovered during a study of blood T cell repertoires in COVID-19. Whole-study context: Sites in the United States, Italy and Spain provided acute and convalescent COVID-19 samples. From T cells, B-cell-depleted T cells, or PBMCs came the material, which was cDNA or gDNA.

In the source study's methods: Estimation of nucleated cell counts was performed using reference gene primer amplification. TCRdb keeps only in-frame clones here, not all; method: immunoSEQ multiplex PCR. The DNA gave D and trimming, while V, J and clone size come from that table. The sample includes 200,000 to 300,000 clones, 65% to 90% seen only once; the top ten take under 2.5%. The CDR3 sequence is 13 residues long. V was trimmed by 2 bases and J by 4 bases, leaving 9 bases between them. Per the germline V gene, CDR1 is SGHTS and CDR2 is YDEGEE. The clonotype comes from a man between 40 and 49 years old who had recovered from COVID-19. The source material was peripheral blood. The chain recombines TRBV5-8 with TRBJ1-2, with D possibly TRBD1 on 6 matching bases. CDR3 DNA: TGTGCCAGCAGCTTAGGACAGCTCTATGGCTACACCTTC. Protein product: CASSLGQLYGYTF.